The T cell receptor (beta chain) under discussion was sequenced for a study of human T cells and chemical hapten exposure. Study outcomes and limitations: Relative to controls, expanded TCRs formed significantly more large CDR3 similarity clusters. Sensitizing with DPC caused no change in TCRs above 1 in 1000 frequency.

TCRdb redid the calling of the RACE reads with MiXCR, one entry per CDR3 protein. The table has approximately 400,000 distinct CDR3 sequences, roughly 4.8% seen once; the top ten hold 2% to 2.5%. Time point indicated: patch test 1, 2 weeks after DPC sensitization. This sample's treatment: therapeutic diphenylcyclopropenone sensitization with weekly scalp DPC. This clonotype occurred many times. Its antigen is undetermined. CDR3 length: 16 residues. Germline loops: CDR1 SQVTM, CDR2 ANQGSEA. Trimming cost V 4 bases and J 3 bases; bases outside gene matches: 13. The V call is TRBV29-1, the J call TRBJ2-7; TRBD1 matches at 9 bases. The clonotype originates from a woman aged 45-65 years with alopecia areata. Some clones in this sample may be carry-over from other donors' samples. The sequencing used whole blood, collected in connection with sensitization to the hapten diphenylcyclopropenone (DPC). The CDR3 sequence: CSVGLRDRDGFYEQYF. CDR3 nucleotide sequence: TGCAGCGTTGGCCTACGGGACAGGGATGGTTTCTACGAGCAGTACTTC.